In its sample, the clone carrying this T cell receptor beta chain was seen once. This CDR3 is 13 amino acids long. The V end was cut by 0 bases, the J end by 6 bases, with 10 bases between. Germline assignment: CDR1 SGDLS and CDR2 YYNGEE. Primers: 60 Vbeta forward and 13 Jbeta reverse. Sequencing used immunoSEQ multiplex PCR; TCRdb keeps in-frame clones, though not all of them. The sample has about 160,000 clones, roughly 80% seen once. This entry is derived from a study of cytomegalovirus exposure and HLA in healthy donors. This sequence was found in a male donor in good health and CMV-seropositive. V usage is TRBV9 and J usage is TRBJ2-7; no clear D. The specimen sequenced was PBMCs. The CDR3 sequence is CASSVDPSGEQYF. The CDR3 nucleotides are TGTGCCAGCAGCGTAGATCCTTCGGGCGAGCAGTACTTC. Combining the CDR3 with reference TRBV9 and TRBJ2-7 gives the whole variable domain DSGVTQTPKHLITATGQRVTLRCSPRSGDLSVYWYQQSLDQGLQFLIQYYNGEERAKGNILERFSAQQFPDLHSELNLSSLELGDSALYFCASSVDPSGEQYFGPGTRLTVT.